This T cell receptor (beta chain) came from a study of esophageal squamous cell carcinoma under preoperative chemotherapy (dated by TCRdb to the late 2010s). Regarding the research as a whole: In the study, TCR repertoires were profiled in both peripheral blood T cells and tumor-infiltrating lymphocytes. Repertoires from samples taken before paclitaxel-nedaplatin therapy were compared with repertoires from samples taken after paclitaxel-nedaplatin therapy. The cohort comprised roughly 5 patients with primary esophageal squamous cell carcinoma. In patients with esophageal squamous cell carcinoma, the study looked at what paclitaxel-nedaplatin chemotherapy did to T-cell receptor repertoires. What the study reported, not specific to this receptor: Paclitaxel-nedaplatin therapy caused immediate and substantial changes in clonotype frequency, and abundant clones were more likely to contract than to amplify. A significant increase in TCR diversity was observed in peripheral T cells after chemotherapy, whereas no such increase was observed in tumor-infiltrating lymphocytes. Post-treatment tumor-infiltrating lymphocytes appeared partly derived from peripheral T cells migrating into the tumor, not solely from local clonal changes. A small cohort was used, with only a few patients with esophageal squamous cell carcinoma being analyzed.

The receptor library was made with PCR. Sequencing was performed on a HiSeq X Ten. High-throughput sequencing was used to characterize the TCR repertoires. The raw public data were reprocessed by TCRdb itself: fastp quality trimming at Q25, MiXCR clonotype calling, in-frame beta chains only. Rows are combined by CDR3 protein, so each entry shows the most common genes and DNA. A total of tens of thousands of distinct CDR3 sequences appear in this sample, about half of them only once. The leading ten clones occupy 12% of the sample. Explained via the paper, the time point label denotes: before preoperative PTX-NDP chemotherapy. Patients received paclitaxel-nedaplatin as preoperative chemotherapy before surgery. As regards this clonotype: Its antigen remains undetermined. Per-base quality was not reported, and no clone a single base away is much larger than it.

The specimen was collected from a patient given preoperative chemotherapy. The sequence was collected from a human donor with esophageal squamous cell carcinoma. The donor label of this sample is uncertain.

The DNA sequence is TGTGCCAGCAGCCCACAGGGAGGCCGAGACAAAGATACGCAGTACTTC. Its product reads: CASSPQGGRDKDTQYF. The sequence links TRBV7-2 to TRBJ2-3; the D region may be TRBD1 or TRBD2, each matching 6 bases equally. Matching the DNA end better, TRBJ2-7 makes the J call doubtful. Its CDR3 holds 16 amino acids, cysteine through phenylalanine. Only the CDR3 DNA stays, 48 bases, in frame from base 1. CDR1 and CDR2 were assigned from the germline V gene as SGHTA and FQGNSA.